This T cell receptor (beta chain) was captured in a study of T cells in Graves' hyperthyroidism and ophthalmopathy (dated by TCRdb to 2018 to 2020). Study-wide context: Peripheral blood samples were taken at initial diagnosis, before any treatment was given. A discovery cohort of about a hundred patients, approximately 44 with Graves' ophthalmopathy and fewer than 65 with stable Graves' hyperthyroidism, was used to find distinguishing TCR V-J signatures. Whether ophthalmopathy could be predicted prospectively was tested in an independent validation cohort made up of roughly 20 hyperthyroidism patients plus 17 patients who later progressed to ophthalmopathy. The 100 discovery patients were divided at random into training and test sets in a 7:3 ratio. Thyroid tissue and blood T-cell repertoires from six Graves' hyperthyroidism patients were also compared in the study. After blood sampling, hyperthyroidism patients were treated with methimazole at a starting dose of 30 mg daily, and ophthalmopathy patients were treated with high-dose intravenous methylprednisolone. TCR Vbeta CDR3 sequencing of approximately 140 peripheral blood samples (under 45 ophthalmopathy, over 70 hyperthyroidism and roughly 17 progressor patients) is reported in the paper.

The TCR beta CDR3 regions were amplified from the RNA transcripts. The TCR CDR3 was subjected to a first round of RT-PCR using the HTBI primer set and the Qiagen OneStep RT-PCR kit. Libraries were constructed in a second round of multiplex PCR, after which size selection and purification were performed. Libraries were sequenced paired-end with 100 bp reads on an Illumina HiSeq2000. As for the authors' bioinformatics: SOAPnuke was used to process the raw data, with reads discarded if the reads contained adapters or uncalled bases, had a mean Phred below 15, or lacked an exact constant-primer or identifier match. High-quality paired reads were merged with COPE v1.2.5, and unique nucleotide sequences were defined as clonotypes. MiTCR v1.1 was used to align the clonotypes against IMGT TRBV, TRBD and TRBJ reference segments. Analysis was restricted to V-J combinations with a frequency above 0.0001, which covered 98% to 99.2% of repertoires. A TCS score was defined as the ratio between F50 (clonal expansion) and ExV (chaos), using BLOSUM62-based TCRdist between CDR3 peptides within each V-J. Welch's t-statistics and random forest reduced 500 to 550 V-J features to about 13, which were used in a naive Bayes classifier (R e1071). The Morisita-Horn index was used to measure how similar the thyroid and blood repertoires were. The public sequencing data were trimmed at Q25 with fastp and processed into clonotypes with MiXCR by TCRdb, which kept only in-frame beta chains. Merged by CDR3 protein, the rows form single entries marked with the most common genes and DNA. TCRdb assigned the V and J calls; the authors' analysis was not used. The sample includes around 610,000 distinct CDR3 sequences, with over 12% observed a single time. About 4.5% of the sample lies in the top ten.

This clonotype was counted ten times or more. The target of this receptor is not known. There are no base qualities to consult, and no much larger clone falls within one base. Ophthalmopathy patients had moderately to severely active disease, Clinical Activity Score of at least 3, NOSPECS grade of at least 4, and duration under 3 months. Exclusion was applied to patients with uncontrolled infections, other autoimmune diseases, pregnancy or lactation. Diagnoses relied on clinical symptoms, serum thyroxine and TRAb, thyroid ultrasound and orbital computed tomography. PBMCs were isolated from about 9.1 ml of fresh peripheral blood by Ficoll-Paque density gradient centrifugation. Trizol reagent was used to extract total RNA, and RNA quality was then checked on an Agilent 2100 Bioanalyzer. CDR1 and CDR2 were assigned from the germline V gene as MNHNS and SASEGT. The CDR3 starts with the cysteine, ends with the phenylalanine, and has 15 residues. Only CDR3 DNA remains: 45 bases, in frame from the first base. V has 4 bases trimmed and J has 6 bases trimmed; junction bases matching no gene number 12.

General study outcomes and caveats: In validation, progression to ophthalmopathy was predicted by the model with around 70% sensitivity and just over 72% specificity, a median of approximately 6.5 months before onset. Blood samples also contained most of the expanded thyroid clonotypes (frequency above 0.001), which suggests that blood repertoires may reflect thyroid immune responses. No statistical method was used to fix the sample size in advance, and group allocation was not hidden from the investigators. A model built on a 13 V-J signature distinguished ophthalmopathy from stable hyperthyroidism, reaching about 88% sensitivity and 81.08% specificity in cross-validation and 80%/75% in testing.

The sequenced material came from blood. This chain is built from TRBV6-1 and TRBJ2-7; the junction holds 7 bases that match TRBD2. This receptor was obtained from a woman between 35 and 50 years old with Graves' ophthalmopathy. CDR3 sequence: CASSVISEGGFEQYF. DNA sequence: TGTGCCAGCAGTGTGATCTCTGAGGGAGGGTTCGAGCAGTACTTC.